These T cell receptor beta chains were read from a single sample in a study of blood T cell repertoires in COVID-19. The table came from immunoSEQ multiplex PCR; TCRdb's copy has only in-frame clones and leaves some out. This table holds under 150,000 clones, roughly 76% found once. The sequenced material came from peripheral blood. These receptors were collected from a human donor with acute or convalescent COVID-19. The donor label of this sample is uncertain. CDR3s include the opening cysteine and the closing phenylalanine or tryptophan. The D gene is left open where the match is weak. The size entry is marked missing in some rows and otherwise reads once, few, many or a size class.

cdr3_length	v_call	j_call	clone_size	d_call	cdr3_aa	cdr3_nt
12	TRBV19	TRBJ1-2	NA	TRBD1	CASSGTGDGYTF	TGTGCCAGTAGTGGCACAGGGGATGGCTACACCTTC
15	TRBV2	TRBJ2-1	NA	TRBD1	CASSVGTASYNEQFF	TGTGCCAGCAGTGTAGGGACAGCATCCTACAATGAGCAGTTCTTC
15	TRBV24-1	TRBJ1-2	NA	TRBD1	CATSDRDRKPYGYTF	TGTGCCACCAGTGACCGGGACAGGAAACCTTATGGCTACACCTTC
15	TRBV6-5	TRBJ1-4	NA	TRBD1	CASTPNPAGGEKLFF	TGTGCCAGCACCCCCAACCCTGCAGGGGGTGAAAAACTGTTTTTT
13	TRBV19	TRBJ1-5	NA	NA	CASSQVINQPQHF	TGTGCCAGTAGCCAGGTAATCAATCAGCCCCAGCATTTT
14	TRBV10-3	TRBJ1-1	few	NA	CAISETGSGTEAFF	TGTGCCATCAGTGAAACGGGAAGTGGGACTGAAGCTTTCTTT
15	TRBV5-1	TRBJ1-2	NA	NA	CASSLTDGPNYGYTF	TGCGCCAGCAGCTTGACAGACGGTCCTAACTATGGCTACACCTTC
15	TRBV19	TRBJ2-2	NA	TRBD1	CASSSWTGHTGELFF	TGTGCCAGTAGTTCTTGGACAGGGCACACCGGGGAGCTGTTTTTT
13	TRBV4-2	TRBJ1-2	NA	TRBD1	CASSRLDRDGYTF	TGTGCCAGCAGCCGACTAGACAGGGACGGCTACACCTTC
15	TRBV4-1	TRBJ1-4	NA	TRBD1	CASSLAGTGAEKLFF	TGCGCCAGCAGCCTCGCCGGGACAGGGGCGGAAAAACTGTTTTTT
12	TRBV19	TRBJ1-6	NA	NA	CASSSGRSPLHF	TGTGCCAGTAGCTCAGGGCGATCACCCCTCCACTTT
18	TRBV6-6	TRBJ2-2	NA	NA	CASSLRLGTIANTGELFF	TGTGCCAGCAGTCTTCGACTAGGGACCATCGCGAACACCGGGGAGCTGTTTTTT
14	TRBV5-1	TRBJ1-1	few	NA	CASSNTRLNTEAFF	TGCGCCAGCAGCAACACCAGGTTGAACACTGAAGCTTTCTTT
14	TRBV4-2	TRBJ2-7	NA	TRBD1	CASSQGQGAEEQYF	TGTGCCAGCAGCCAAGGACAGGGGGCGGAGGAGCAGTACTTC
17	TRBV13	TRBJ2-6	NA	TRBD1	CASSSGQVRSGANVLTF	TGTGCCAGCAGCTCGGGACAGGTTCGCTCTGGGGCCAACGTCCTGACTTTC
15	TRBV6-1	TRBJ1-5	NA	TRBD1	CASSEGQGFNQPQHF	TGTGCCAGCAGTGAAGGACAGGGGTTCAATCAGCCCCAGCATTTT
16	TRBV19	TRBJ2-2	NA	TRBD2	CASSIRLAGGPGELFF	TGTGCCAGTAGTATACGACTAGCGGGGGGCCCCGGGGAGCTGTTTTTT
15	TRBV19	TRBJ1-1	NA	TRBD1	CASTLTGLGNTEAFF	TGTGCCAGTACCCTGACAGGGCTTGGAAACACTGAAGCTTTCTTT
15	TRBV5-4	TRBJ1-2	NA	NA	CASSLSGHQNYGYTF	TGTGCCAGCAGCTTGTCGGGACACCAAAACTATGGCTACACCTTC
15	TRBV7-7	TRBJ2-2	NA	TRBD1	CASSLGQAYTGELFF	TGTGCCAGCAGCTTGGGACAGGCCTACACCGGGGAGCTGTTTTTT
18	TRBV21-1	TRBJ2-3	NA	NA	CASSKETGDLPSTDTQYF	TGTGCCAGCAGCAAAGAAACGGGAGACCTACCAAGCACAGATACGCAGTATTTT
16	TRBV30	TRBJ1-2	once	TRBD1	CAWSWTGGNSNYGYTF	TGTGCCTGGAGCTGGACAGGGGGCAATTCTAACTATGGCTACACCTTC
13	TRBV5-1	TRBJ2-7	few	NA	CASSLGADYEQYF	TGCGCCAGCAGCTTGGGTGCAGACTACGAGCAGTACTTC
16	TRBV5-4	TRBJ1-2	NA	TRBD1	CASSQGGTGPLYGYTF	TGTGCCAGCAGCCAGGGAGGGACAGGGCCTCTCTATGGCTACACCTTC
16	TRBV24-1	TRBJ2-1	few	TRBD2	CATSVFSGARRDEQFF	TGTGCCACCAGTGTTTTTAGCGGGGCCCGAAGGGATGAGCAGTTCTTC
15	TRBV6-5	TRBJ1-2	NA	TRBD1	CASSWTGLSNYGYTF	TGTGCCAGCAGCTGGACAGGTCTTTCTAACTATGGCTACACCTTC
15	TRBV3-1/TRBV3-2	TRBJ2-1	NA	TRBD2	CASSPTSGGPHEQFF	TGTGCCAGCAGTCCGACTAGCGGGGGCCCCCATGAGCAGTTCTTC
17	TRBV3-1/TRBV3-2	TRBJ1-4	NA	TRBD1	CASSQRLMDRSIQELFF	TGTGCCAGCAGCCAGAGACTAATGGACAGGAGCATACAAGAACTGTTTTTT
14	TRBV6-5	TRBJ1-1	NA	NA	CASRRGGSNTEAFF	TGTGCCAGCAGGCGGGGGGGGAGCAACACTGAAGCTTTCTTT
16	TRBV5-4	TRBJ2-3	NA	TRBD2	CASSSSLAESTDTQYF	TGTGCCAGCAGCTCCTCTCTAGCGGAGAGCACAGATACGCAGTATTTT
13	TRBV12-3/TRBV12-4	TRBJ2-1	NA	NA	CASRPDSYNEQFF	TGTGCCAGCAGGCCTGACAGTTACAATGAGCAGTTCTTC
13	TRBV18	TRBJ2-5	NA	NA	CASSRDYQETQYF	TGTGCCAGCTCAAGGGACTACCAAGAGACCCAGTACTTC
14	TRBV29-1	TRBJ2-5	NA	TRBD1	CSGVPTGGQETQYF	TGCAGCGGTGTACCGACAGGGGGCCAGGAGACCCAGTACTTC
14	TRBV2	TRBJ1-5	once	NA	CASRAAWGDQPQHF	TGTGCCAGCAGGGCCGCGTGGGGGGATCAGCCCCAGCATTTT
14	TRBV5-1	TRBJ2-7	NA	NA	CASRPAAPSGEQYF	TGCGCCAGCAGACCGGCGGCCCCATCGGGCGAGCAGTACTTC
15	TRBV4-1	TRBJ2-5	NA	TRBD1	CASSPWDRYGETQYF	TGCGCCAGCAGCCCCTGGGACAGGTACGGAGAGACCCAGTACTTC
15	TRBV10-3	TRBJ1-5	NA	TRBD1	CAISESGDSYQPQHF	TGTGCCATCAGTGAGTCGGGGGACAGTTATCAGCCCCAGCATTTT
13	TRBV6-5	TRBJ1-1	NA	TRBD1	CASSFRGQGLAFF	TGTGCCAGCAGTTTCCGGGGACAGGGTCTCGCTTTCTTT
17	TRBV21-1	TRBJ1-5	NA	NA	CASSKSTGGVRNQPQHF	TGTGCCAGCAGCAAAAGTACAGGGGGCGTGAGGAATCAGCCCCAGCATTTT
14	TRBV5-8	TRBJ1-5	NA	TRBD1	CASSLGTGFQPQHF	TGTGCCAGCAGCTTGGGGACAGGGTTCCAGCCCCAGCATTTT
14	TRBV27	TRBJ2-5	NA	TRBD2	CASSKRGGGETQYF	TGTGCCAGCAGTAAGCGGGGGGGCGGGGAGACCCAGTACTTC
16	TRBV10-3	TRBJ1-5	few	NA	CAISESFGALDQPQHF	TGTGCCATCAGTGAGTCGTTTGGGGCTTTGGATCAGCCCCAGCATTTT
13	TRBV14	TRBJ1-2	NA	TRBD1	CASSLTQGDGYTF	TGTGCCAGCAGCCTTACCCAGGGGGATGGCTACACCTTC
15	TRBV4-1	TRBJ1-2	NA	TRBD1	CASSPTGTGGYGYTF	TGCGCCAGCAGCCCAACCGGGACAGGGGGCTATGGCTACACCTTC
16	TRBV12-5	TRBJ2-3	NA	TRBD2	CASGLVLADHTDTQYF	TGTGCTAGTGGTTTGGTTCTAGCGGACCACACAGATACGCAGTATTTT
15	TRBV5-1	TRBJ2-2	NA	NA	CASSFSQGNTGELFF	TGCGCCAGCAGCTTCTCACAGGGAAACACCGGGGAGCTGTTTTTT
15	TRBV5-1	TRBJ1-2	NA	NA	CASSLYGTANYGYTF	TGCGCCAGCAGCTTGTATGGCACCGCTAACTATGGCTACACCTTC
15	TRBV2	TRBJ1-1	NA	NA	CASSENPLVNTEAFF	TGTGCCAGCAGTGAAAATCCACTGGTGAACACTGAAGCTTTCTTT
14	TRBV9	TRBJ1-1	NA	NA	CASSVEGRATEAFF	TGTGCCAGCAGCGTAGAGGGGCGCGCTACTGAAGCTTTCTTT
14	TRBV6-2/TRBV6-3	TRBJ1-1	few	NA	CASNPTVVGTEAFF	TGTGCCAGCAACCCGACAGTTGTAGGCACTGAAGCTTTCTTT
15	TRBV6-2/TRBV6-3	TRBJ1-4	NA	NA	CASSRAGNSNEKLFF	TGTGCCAGCAGTCGAGCGGGGAACTCTAATGAAAAACTGTTTTTT
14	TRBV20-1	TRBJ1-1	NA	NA	CSASGDFMNTEAFF	TGCAGTGCTAGTGGGGACTTCATGAACACTGAAGCTTTCTTT
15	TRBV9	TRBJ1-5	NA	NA	CASSAQGKSNQPQHF	TGTGCCAGCAGCGCCCAGGGGAAGAGCAATCAGCCCCAGCATTTT
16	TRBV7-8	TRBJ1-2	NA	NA	CASSLARQGPHYGYTF	TGTGCCAGCAGCTTAGCGAGGCAGGGTCCCCACTATGGCTACACCTTC